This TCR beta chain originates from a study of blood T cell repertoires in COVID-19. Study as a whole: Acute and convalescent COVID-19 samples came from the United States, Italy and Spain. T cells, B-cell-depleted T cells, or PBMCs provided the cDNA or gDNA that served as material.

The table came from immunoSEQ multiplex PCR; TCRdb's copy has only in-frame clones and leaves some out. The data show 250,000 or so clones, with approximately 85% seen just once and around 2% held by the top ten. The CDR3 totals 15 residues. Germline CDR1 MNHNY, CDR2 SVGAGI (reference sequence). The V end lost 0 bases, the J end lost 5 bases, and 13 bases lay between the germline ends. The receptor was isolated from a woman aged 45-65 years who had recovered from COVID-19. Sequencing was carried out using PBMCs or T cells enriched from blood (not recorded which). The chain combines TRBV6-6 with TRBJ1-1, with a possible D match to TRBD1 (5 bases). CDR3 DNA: TGTGCCAGCAGTTACTCGAATGGGGGGGGGACTGAAGCTTTCTTT. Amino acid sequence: CASSYSNGGGTEAFF.